This T cell receptor (beta chain) was profiled in a study of T cells in localized non-small cell lung cancer (dated by TCRdb to the early 2020s). Concerning the study at large: The study analyzed T cell repertoires of 200 to 300 early-stage NSCLC patients, comparing tumors and uninvolved tumor-adjacent lungs. All 250 or so NSCLC patients in the cohort were treatment-naive and had localized lung tumors that were resected. A mean age of roughly 66 years was recorded for the NSCLC patients, of whom 120 to 150 were male and around 100 were female.

At diagnosis, tumor, uninvolved tumor-adjacent lung and peripheral blood were collected and then preserved as a mix of FFPE and fresh-frozen material. Blood samples were analyzed as peripheral blood mononuclear cells for TCR repertoire profiling. The immunoSEQ Assay was used to sequence TCR beta CDR3 regions from DNA. On the study's bioinformatics: T cell density was computed as TCR beta template counts normalized to usable DNA estimated by amplifying housekeeping genes. The preseqR package was used to estimate richness by extrapolating to 400,000 templates for PBMC samples and to 120,000 templates for tissue samples. Clonality was calculated as one minus Pielou's evenness. To identify tissue-enriched TCRs, differential abundance testing was run on productive amino-acid clonotypes with a minimum total count of 5 and an alpha of 0.1. Repertoire overlap between compartments was quantified with the Jaccard Index and Morisita Overlap Index. GLIPH grouped TCR beta CDR3s together with public tetramer-defined viral CDR3s, and a viral motif had to include at least three viral sequences and show V-gene enrichment. The table was pulled from immuneACCESS by TCRdb, which kept in-frame rearrangements only. Such tables lose some clones; where checked, under half of the loss comes from unresolved V genes, and the rest has no known cause. The V and J calls and clone size come from that table; D and trimming were worked out from the DNA. Counted in this sample were about 70,000 clones; roughly nine tenths of them appeared once. The ten largest clonotypes hold 20% to 25% of the sample.

The germline V and J ends show losses of 2 bases and 5 bases respectively, and no gene match explains 4 bases of the junction. The CDR3 measures 14 amino acids from cysteine to phenylalanine. The entry retains the CDR3 DNA only, 42 bases that are in frame from base 1. The CDR1 and CDR2 encoded by the germline V gene (reference sequence) are MNHNY and SVGAGI. Study-wide findings and limitations: Because multi-region tumor sequencing was not performed, intratumor heterogeneity could not be ruled out. A median of about 53 of the top 100 tumor clones were detected in paired uninvolved adjacent lung, and around 30 of these tumor clones were also found among the top 100 clones of the paired uninvolved adjacent lung. Longer overall survival was associated with higher blood T cell density, whereas shorter survival was associated with higher adjacent-lung clonality. Since the design was exploratory, TCR variables were selected using unadjusted p-values with no false-discovery rate correction. Uninvolved tumor-adjacent lung showed the highest T cell clonality, higher than tumor, which suggests more focused antigenic responses in the uninvolved tumor-adjacent lung.

About this clone: Its cognate antigen has yet to be identified. No much larger clone exists at a distance of one base, and base qualities are not known.

The sample was peripheral blood, taken before any cancer treatment. This receptor was obtained from a male donor aged 60 or over with stage III squamous cell lung carcinoma. The chain couples TRBV6-6 to TRBJ1-1, and TRBD1 aligns with 8 junction nucleotides. CDR3 protein: CASSYPGGVTEAFF. The nucleotide sequence reads as follows: TGTGCCAGCAGTTACCCAGGGGGCGTTACTGAAGCTTTCTTT.